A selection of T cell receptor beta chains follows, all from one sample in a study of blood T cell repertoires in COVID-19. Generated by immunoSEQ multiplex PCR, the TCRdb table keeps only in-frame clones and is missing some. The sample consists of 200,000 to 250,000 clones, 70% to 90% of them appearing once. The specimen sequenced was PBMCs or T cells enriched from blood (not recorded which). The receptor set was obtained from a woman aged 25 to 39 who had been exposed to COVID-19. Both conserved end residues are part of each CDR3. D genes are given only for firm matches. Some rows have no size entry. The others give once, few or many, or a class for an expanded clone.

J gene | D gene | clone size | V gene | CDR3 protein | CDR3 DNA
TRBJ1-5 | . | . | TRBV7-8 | CASSRGPGSPNQPQHF | TGTGCCAGCAGCCGAGGCCCGGGGTCCCCCAATCAGCCCCAGCATTTT
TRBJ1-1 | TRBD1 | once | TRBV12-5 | CASGPPRTGVNTEAFF | TGTGCTAGTGGACCACCCCGGACAGGGGTGAACACTGAAGCTTTCTTT
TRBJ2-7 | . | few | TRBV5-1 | CASSLVGGPSYEQYF | TGCGCCAGCAGCTTGGTGGGGGGGCCCTCCTACGAGCAGTACTTC
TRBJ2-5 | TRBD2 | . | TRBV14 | CASSHPAGGRLSGTQYF | TGTGCCAGCAGCCATCCGGCGGGGGGGCGGTTGTCGGGGACCCAGTACTTC
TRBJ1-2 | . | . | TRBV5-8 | CASSSTGTSYGYTF | TGTGCCAGCAGCTCGACCGGGACAAGTTATGGCTACACCTTC
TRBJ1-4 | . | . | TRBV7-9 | CASSLARGGEKLFF | TGTGCCAGCAGCTTAGCGCGGGGAGGGGAAAAACTGTTTTTT
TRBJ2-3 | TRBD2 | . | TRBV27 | CASSYGGLAGWDTQYF | TGTGCCAGCAGTTACGGCGGGCTAGCGGGGTGGGATACGCAGTATTTT
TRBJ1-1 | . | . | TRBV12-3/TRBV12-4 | CASGLTRNTEAFF | TGTGCCAGCGGCCTAACTAGGAACACTGAAGCTTTCTTT
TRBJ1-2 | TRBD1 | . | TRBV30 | CAWSVPGQSPFFYGYTF | TGTGCCTGGAGTGTCCCGGGACAGAGTCCATTCTTCTATGGCTACACCTTC
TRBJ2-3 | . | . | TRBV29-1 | CSVVPGQRTDTQYF | TGCAGCGTTGTTCCGGGTCAACGCACAGATACGCAGTATTTT
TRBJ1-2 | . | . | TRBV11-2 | CASSYGQFYGYTF | TGTGCCAGCAGCTACGGACAGTTCTATGGCTACACCTTC
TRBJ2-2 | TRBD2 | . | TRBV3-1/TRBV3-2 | CASSPTNLAGGNTGELFF | TGTGCCAGCAGCCCGACCAATCTAGCGGGGGGGAACACCGGGGAGCTGTTTTTT
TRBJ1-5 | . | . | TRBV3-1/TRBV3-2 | CASSQEGSNQPQHF | TGTGCCAGCAGCCAAGAGGGCAGCAATCAGCCCCAGCATTTT
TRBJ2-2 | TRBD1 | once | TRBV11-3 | CASGIQGADTGELFF | TGTGCCAGCGGAATACAGGGGGCGGACACCGGGGAGCTGTTTTTT
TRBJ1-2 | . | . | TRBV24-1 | CATSEGVFSYGYTF | TGTGCCACCAGTGAAGGGGTGTTCTCTTATGGCTACACCTTC
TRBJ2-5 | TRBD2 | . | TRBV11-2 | CASSLLRGASIETQYF | TGTGCCAGCAGCTTATTGCGGGGGGCCAGCATCGAGACCCAGTACTTC
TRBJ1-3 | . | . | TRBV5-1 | CASSLRAPRAGDGNTIYF | TGCGCCAGCAGCTTGAGGGCCCCACGGGCGGGCGATGGAAACACCATATATTTT
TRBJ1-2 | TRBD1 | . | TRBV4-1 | CASSQGTGASNYGYTF | TGCGCCAGCAGCCAAGGGACAGGGGCCTCTAACTATGGCTACACCTTC
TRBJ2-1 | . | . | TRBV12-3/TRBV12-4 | CASSDQDNEQFF | TGTGCCAGCAGTGACCAGGACAATGAGCAGTTCTTC
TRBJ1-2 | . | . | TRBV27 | CASSTKQGFGGYTF | TGTGCCAGCAGTACCAAACAGGGATTTGGTGGCTACACCTTC
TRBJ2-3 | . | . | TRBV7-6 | CASNLGGSPTDTQYF | TGTGCCAGCAATTTAGGTGGGAGCCCTACAGATACGCAGTATTTT
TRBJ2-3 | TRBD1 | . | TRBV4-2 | CASSQPGTGGTDTQYF | TGTGCCAGCAGCCAACCCGGGACAGGGGGCACAGATACGCAGTATTTT
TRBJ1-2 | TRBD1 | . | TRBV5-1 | CASSRDRGSNGYTF | TGCGCCAGCAGCCGGGACAGGGGGTCCAATGGCTACACCTTC
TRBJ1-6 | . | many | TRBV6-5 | CASSYSASYNSPLHF | TGTGCCAGCAGTTACTCGGCCAGCTATAATTCACCCCTCCACTTT
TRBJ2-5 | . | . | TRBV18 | CASSQQAQETQYF | TGTGCCAGCTCACAACAGGCCCAAGAGACCCAGTACTTC
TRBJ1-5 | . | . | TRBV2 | CASSDRISNQPQHF | TGTGCCAGCAGTGACAGGATCAGCAATCAGCCCCAGCATTTT
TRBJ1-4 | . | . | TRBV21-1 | CASSKGRWDTGTSNEKLFF | TGTGCCAGCAGCAAAGGACGGTGGGACACAGGGACCTCTAATGAAAAACTGTTTTTT
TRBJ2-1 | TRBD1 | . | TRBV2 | CASRAGTGGHNEQFF | TGTGCCAGCAGAGCCGGGACAGGGGGCCACAATGAGCAGTTCTTC
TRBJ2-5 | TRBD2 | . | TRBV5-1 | CASSSGTSLFRETQYF | TGCGCCAGCAGCTCCGGGACTAGCCTCTTCAGAGAGACCCAGTACTTC
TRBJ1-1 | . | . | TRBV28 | CASSSGQTRNTEAFF | TGTGCCAGCAGTTCCGGACAGACCCGTAACACTGAAGCTTTCTTT
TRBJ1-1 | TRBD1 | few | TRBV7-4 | CASSQTGAPAFF | TGTGCCAGCAGCCAAACAGGGGCGCCAGCTTTCTTT
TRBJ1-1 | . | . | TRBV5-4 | CASSFDRGNTEAFF | TGTGCCAGCAGCTTCGATCGGGGGAACACTGAAGCTTTCTTT
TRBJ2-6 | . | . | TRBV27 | CASSLAPGAGANVLTF | TGTGCCAGCAGTTTAGCCCCAGGGGCTGGGGCCAACGTCCTGACTTTC
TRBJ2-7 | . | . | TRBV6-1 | CASSEQADTYEQYF | TGTGCCAGCAGTGAACAGGCGGACACCTACGAGCAGTACTTC
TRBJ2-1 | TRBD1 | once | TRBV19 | CASSLGTGQYEQFF | TGTGCCAGTAGTCTCGGGACAGGACAATATGAGCAGTTCTTC
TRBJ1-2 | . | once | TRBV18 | CASSESHGANYGYTF | TGTGCCAGCTCAGAATCGCACGGAGCTAACTATGGCTACACCTTC
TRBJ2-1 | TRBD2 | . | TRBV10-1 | CASSSSGGAVNEQFF | TGCGCCAGCAGTTCTAGCGGGGGGGCCGTAAATGAGCAGTTCTTC
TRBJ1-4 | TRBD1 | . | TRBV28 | CASRTGATNEKLFF | TGTGCCAGCAGGACAGGGGCAACTAATGAAAAACTGTTTTTT
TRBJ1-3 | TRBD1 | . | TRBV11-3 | CASSFGARGLGGNTIYF | TGTGCCAGCAGCTTTGGGGCCAGGGGGCTAGGAGGAAACACCATATATTTT
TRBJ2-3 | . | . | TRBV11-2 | CASSLTLAGDTQYF | TGTGCCAGCAGCTTAACCCTAGCTGGAGATACGCAGTATTTT
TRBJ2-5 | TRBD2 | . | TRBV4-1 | CASSFDLAGVQETQYF | TGCGCCAGCAGCTTCGACCTAGCGGGGGTGCAAGAGACCCAGTACTTC
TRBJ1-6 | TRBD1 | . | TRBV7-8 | CASSFGQGTNNSPLHF | TGTGCCAGCAGCTTTGGACAGGGGACGAATAATTCACCCCTCCACTTT
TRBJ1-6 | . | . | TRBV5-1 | CASRQESYSPLHF | TGCGCCAGCAGGCAGGAATCTTATTCACCCCTCCACTTT
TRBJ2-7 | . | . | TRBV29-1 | CSVEPQGGRQYF | TGCAGCGTTGAACCTCAGGGGGGACGGCAGTACTTC
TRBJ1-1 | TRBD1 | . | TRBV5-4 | CASSLGTGEVSGTEAFF | TGTGCCAGCAGCCTCGGGACAGGGGAGGTTTCGGGGACTGAAGCTTTCTTT
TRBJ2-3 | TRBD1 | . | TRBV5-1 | CASGTGGTDTQYF | TGCGCCAGCGGGACAGGGGGCACAGATACGCAGTATTTT
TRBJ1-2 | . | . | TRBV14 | CASSQGLYYGYTF | TGTGCCAGCAGCCAGGGGCTCTACTATGGCTACACCTTC
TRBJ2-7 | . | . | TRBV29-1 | CSVDGGLGYEQYF | TGCAGCGTTGATGGAGGACTTGGATACGAGCAGTACTTC
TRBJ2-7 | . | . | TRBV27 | CASSPGYEQYF | TGTGCCAGCAGTCCCGGGTACGAGCAGTACTTC
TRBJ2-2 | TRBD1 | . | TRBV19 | CASSRDRGAQNTGELFF | TGTGCCAGTAGCCGGGACAGGGGTGCTCAGAACACCGGGGAGCTGTTTTTT
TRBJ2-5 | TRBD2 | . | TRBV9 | CASSVEGRGDETQYF | TGTGCCAGCAGCGTAGAGGGGAGGGGCGACGAGACCCAGTACTTC
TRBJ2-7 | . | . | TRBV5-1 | CASSLDGTTREQYF | TGCGCCAGCAGCTTGGACGGGACAACTCGCGAGCAGTACTTC
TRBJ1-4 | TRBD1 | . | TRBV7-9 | CASSMGQGNEKLFF | TGTGCCAGCAGCATGGGACAGGGGAATGAAAAACTGTTTTTT
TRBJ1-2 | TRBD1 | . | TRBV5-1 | CASSPEGQGIWGYTF | TGCGCCAGCAGCCCGGAGGGACAGGGAATTTGGGGCTACACCTTC
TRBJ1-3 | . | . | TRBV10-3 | CASRLYSGNTIYF | TGTGCCAGCCGTCTCTACTCTGGAAACACCATATATTTT
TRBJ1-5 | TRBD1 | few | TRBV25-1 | CASSDGNRGNQPQHF | TGTGCCAGCAGTGATGGGAACAGGGGTAATCAGCCCCAGCATTTT
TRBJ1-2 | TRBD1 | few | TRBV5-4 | CASSSGTDNYGYTF | TGTGCCAGCAGCTCCGGGACAGATAACTATGGCTACACCTTC